This T cell receptor beta chain was captured in a study of cytomegalovirus exposure and HLA in healthy donors. Germline CDR1 SQVTM, CDR2 ANQGSEA. V shed 4 bases, J shed 1 base, and the junction held 7 bases outside the gene matches. The CDR3 runs 15 residues. It was with 60 Vbeta and 13 Jbeta primers that the PCR ran. TCRdb keeps only in-frame clones here, not all; method: immunoSEQ multiplex PCR. Among about 200,000 clones listed, 70% to 80% were seen once. Study-level points and caveats: In vitro testing confirmed a few CMV-associated chains as specific for CMV antigens. Follow-up analysis later connected one missense variant in DCLRE1C with trimming of TCR beta V- and J-genes.

Regarding this clone: The antigen is undetermined.

The chain combines TRBV29-1 with TRBJ2-1; TRBD1 aligns across 7 bases. Source material: PBMCs. The origin of this receptor is a woman aged 25 to 39 in good health and CMV-seropositive. CDR3: CSVGTGEESYNEQFF. CDR3 bases: TGCAGCGTTGGAACAGGGGAAGAGTCCTACAATGAGCAGTTCTTC.